Shown below are 13 T cell receptor beta chains from a single sample sequenced in a study of T cell responses to AZD1222 COVID-19 vaccine. The repertoire was sequenced with immunoSEQ multiplex PCR; TCRdb's copy has only in-frame clones and lacks some. The table records roughly 140,000 clones, 88% of them present only once. This specimen was peripheral blood, taken on day 0 of MenACWY control vaccination. The origin of the receptors is an adult in good health.

The V gene is TRBV6-2 or TRBV6-3, the J gene TRBJ1-5; no definite D call. V dropped 5 bases and J dropped 0 bases, with 5 bases sitting between them. Per the germline V gene, CDR1 is MNHEY and CDR2 is SVGEGT. This CDR3 is built from 13 residues. In DNA form, the CDR3 reads TGTGCCAGCAGTGGTTTTAGCAATCAGCCCCAGCATTTT. Its translation is CASSGFSNQPQHF.

The chain uses TRBV7-2 and TRBJ1-1, with D uncertain. This CDR3 comprises 14 residues. Germline values: CDR1 SGHTA, CDR2 FQGNSA. V gave up 0 bases and J gave up 1 base, with 6 bases separating them. CDR3 in amino acids: CASSLAGRNTEAFF. DNA for the CDR3: TGTGCCAGCAGCTTAGCAGGGCGGAACACTGAAGCTTTCTTT.

V gene TRBV7-3 combines with J gene TRBJ1-2; the D gene is possibly TRBD1 (6 bases). Germline V gene lookup returns CDR1 SGHTA and CDR2 FQGTGA. V lost 5 bases, J lost 8 bases, and 15 bases lay in between. The CDR3 consists of 13 residues. The CDR3 spells CASSPEGTRGYTF. CDR3 DNA sequence: TGTGCCAGCAGCCCTGAGGGGACACGGGGCTACACCTTC.

In its sample, this clone was seen once. The V and J genes are TRBV7-2 and TRBJ2-5, with D perhaps matching TRBD1 (6 bases). This CDR3 region has 13 residues. Germline lookup yields CDR1 SGHTA and CDR2 FQGNSA. V lost 6 bases and J lost 5, with 13 bases in between. The CDR3 bases are TGTGCCAGCAGTTTTCGACAGGCGGAGACCCAGTACTTC. Residues: CASSFRQAETQYF.

The chain links TRBV24-1 to TRBJ1-2; 8 nucleotides line up with TRBD1. There are 13 residues in the CDR3. Germline V gene lookup returns CDR1 KGHDR and CDR2 SFDVKD. Germline trimming cut 3 bases from V and 4 bases from J; bases unmatched to any gene: 0. CDR3 in DNA: TGTGCCACCAGTGATACAGGGGGCTATGGCTACACCTTC. Encoded protein: CATSDTGGYGYTF.

V gene TRBV6-5 combines with J gene TRBJ2-3; a possible D gene is TRBD2 (6 bases). V was cut by 0 bases and J by 0 bases, with 10 bases left in between. Germline loops: CDR1 MNHEY, CDR2 SVGAGI. The CDR3 is 16 amino acids. Here the CDR3 DNA reads TGTGCCAGCAGTTACTCAGGGAGGAGTAGCACAGATACGCAGTATTTT. Encoded protein: CASSYSGRSSTDTQYF.

The rearrangement links TRBV4-3 to TRBJ2-7; 7 bases line up with TRBD1. V lost 0 bases to trimming and J lost 3 bases; unmatched junction nucleotides: 8. The CDR3 extends over 16 amino acids. Germline CDR1 reads LGHNA; CDR2 reads YSLEER. CDR3 in amino acids: CASSQDRQGNFYEQYF. CDR3 coding DNA: TGCGCCAGCAGCCAAGATAGACAGGGTAATTTCTACGAGCAGTACTTC.

V gene TRBV7-2 combines with J gene TRBJ1-1; TRBD1 matches 11 bases. Germline V gene sequence: CDR1 SGHTA, CDR2 FQGNSA. This CDR3 region has 17 residues. J gave up 4 bases and V 5 bases, and 12 bases lay outside the gene matches. CDR3 amino acids: CASSQARTGGAGTEAFF. The CDR3 DNA is TGTGCCAGCAGCCAGGCCCGGACAGGGGGCGCCGGCACTGAAGCTTTCTTT.

The rearrangement joins TRBV19 to TRBJ2-7, with TRBD2 as a possible D gene (6 bases). The CDR3 runs 14 residues. CDR1 and CDR2 (germline): LNHDA, SQIVND (reference sequence). The V and J ends lost 1 base and 1 base respectively, with 8 bases between them. The CDR3 loop reads CASSIAEGSYEQYF. CDR3 bases: TGTGCCAGTAGTATAGCGGAGGGATCCTACGAGCAGTACTTC. The full variable domain, in which reference TRBV19 and TRBJ2-7 provide the parts outside the CDR3, is DGGITQSPKYLFRKEGQNVTLSCEQNLNHDAMYWYRQDPGQGLRLIYYSQIVNDFQKGDIAEGYSVSREKKESFPLTVTSAQKNPTAFYLCASSIAEGSYEQYFGPGTRLTVT.

The chain is built from TRBV25-1 and TRBJ2-7, with D perhaps matching TRBD1 (8 bases). Deletions cut 4 bases from V and 4 bases from J, with 23 bases between. The germline V gene has CDR1 MGHDK and CDR2 SYGVNS. The CDR3 extends over 17 amino acids. DNA of the CDR3: TGTGCCAGCAGTGCCCACCATCCAACAGGGGGGGGTTACGAGCAGTACTTC. Translation gives CASSAHHPTGGGYEQYF.

This clone was found once. This chain joins TRBV11-1 and TRBJ2-1, with a weak D call TRBD2 (5 bases). This CDR3 is 15 amino acids long. Germline CDR1 is SGHAT and CDR2 is FQDESV (reference sequence). With 1 base removed from V and 6 bases from J, the gap between germline ends came to 13 bases. DNA for the CDR3: TGTGCCAGCAGCTTAGGTCTAGCATTGAGCAATGAGCAGTTCTTC. Translation gives CASSLGLALSNEQFF. The whole variable domain, remainder taken from reference TRBV11-1 and TRBJ2-1, is EAEVAQSPRYKITEKSQAVAFWCDPISGHATLYWYRQILGQGPELLVQFQDESVVDDSQLPKDRFSAERLKGVDSTLKIQPAELGDSAMYLCASSLGLALSNEQFFGPGTRLTVL.

The chain couples TRBV5-4 to TRBJ2-2; D remains ambiguous. This CDR3 is built from 15 residues. Per germline, CDR1 SGHNT and CDR2 YYREEE (reference sequence). The V end lost 7 bases, the J end lost 1 base, and 14 bases lay between the germline ends. Written as DNA, the CDR3 is TGTGCCAGCGGCCAACGGTTGGAGAACACCGGGGAGCTGTTTTTT. Translation: CASGQRLENTGELFF. The full variable domain, with the rest looked up from reference TRBV5-4 and TRBJ2-2, is ETGVTQSPTHLIKTRGQQVTLRCSSQSGHNTVSWYQQALGQGPQFIFQYYREEENGRGNFPPRFSGLQFPNYSSELNVNALELDDSALYLCASGQRLENTGELFFGEGSRLTVL.

This chain joins TRBV7-9 and TRBJ1-4, with D possibly being TRBD1 (6 bases). Trimming left V 2 bases short and J 0 bases short, with 19 bases between. The CDR3 runs to 19 residues. Per the germline V gene, CDR1 is SEHNR and CDR2 is FQNEAQ (reference sequence). The CDR3 DNA is TGTGCCAGCAGCTTATGGGGTAAACAGGGCTCTGCAACTAATGAAAAACTGTTTTTT. Translation gives CASSLWGKQGSATNEKLFF.